This TCR beta chain was documented in a study of shared clonotypes between healthy human individuals. The CDR3 sequence is 14 residues long. Per germline, CDR1 SNHLY and CDR2 FYNNEI. V was clipped by 1 base and J by 7 bases, with 11 bases between them. Healthy adults negative for HIV, lacking recent acute infections or vaccinations, served as donors. Points from the study as a whole: There were few donors, and this limited the genetic and exposure-history diversity represented.

This clone came up a few times. What it binds is not known. Libraries were prepared by immunoSEQ multiplex PCR; TCRdb keeps only in-frame clonotypes and omits some of them. This table has 2 million to 3 million clones, approximately 94% appearing once. V is TRBV2 and J is TRBJ1-5, with a tentative D call TRBD1 (5 bases). The sequencing input was naive CD4+ T cells sorted from blood. The subset here: CD45RA+ positively selected. This sequence was found in a man aged 18 to 29 in good health. The CDR3 region has the DNA TGTGCCAGCAGTGAAGACTTGGGGGTCCAGCCCCAGCATTTT. Amino acid sequence: CASSEDLGVQPQHF.